The clone carrying this T cell receptor (beta chain) was detected a few times. Its antigen is unknown. The source of the sample is a study of graft-versus-host responses after intestinal transplantation. Overall study: Recipients underwent multivisceral, liver-intestinal, or isolated intestinal transplants. Uniformly, recipients were administered anti-thymocyte globulin induction with subsequent tacrolimus and steroids for around three years.

Only in-frame clones appear in the TCRdb table, and some are missing; sequencing was by immunoSEQ multiplex PCR. The sample carries tens of thousands of clones, 85% to 90% recorded once. The study's findings and limits: Recipient marrow harbored GvH clones, some of which surfaced first in ileum or blood.

Germline V gene sequence: CDR1 LNHDA, CDR2 SQIVND (reference sequence). The V segment lost 5 bases and the J segment 7 bases; nucleotides outside the gene matches: 7. CDR3 length equals 15 residues. The specimen comprised unstimulated CD8+ T cells sorted from spleen or lymph node cells, sampled before transplant. The genes are TRBV19 and TRBJ1-6, with TRBD1 identical over 8 bases. This receptor was obtained from a human donor who was the organ donor for an intestinal transplant. The CDR3 DNA reads as TGTGCCAGTAGTGTTACAGGGGGTAGGAATTCACCCCTCCACTTT. This translates into CASSVTGGRNSPLHF.